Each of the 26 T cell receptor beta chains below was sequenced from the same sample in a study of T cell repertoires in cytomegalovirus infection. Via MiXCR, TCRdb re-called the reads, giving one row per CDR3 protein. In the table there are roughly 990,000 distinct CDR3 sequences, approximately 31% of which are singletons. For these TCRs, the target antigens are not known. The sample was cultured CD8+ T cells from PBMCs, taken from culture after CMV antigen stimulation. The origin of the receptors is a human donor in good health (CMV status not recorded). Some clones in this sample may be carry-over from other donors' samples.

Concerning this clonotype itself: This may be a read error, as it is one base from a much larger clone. CDR3 region: CVSSPFRTDEKLFF. For the CDR3, the DNA is TGTGTCAGCAGCCCTTTTCGGACGGATGAAAAACTGTTTTTT. The chain is built from TRBV7-6 and TRBJ1-4; no definite D call. Germline CDR1 SGHVS, CDR2 FNYEAQ. The CDR3 has 14 amino acids.

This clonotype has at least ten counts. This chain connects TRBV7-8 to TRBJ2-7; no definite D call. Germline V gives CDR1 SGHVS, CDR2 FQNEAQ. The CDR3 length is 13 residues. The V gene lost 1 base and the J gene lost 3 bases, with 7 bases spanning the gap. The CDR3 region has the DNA TGTGCCAGCAGCTTAGGGAGTTACTACGAGCAGTACGTC. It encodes CASSLGSYYEQYV.

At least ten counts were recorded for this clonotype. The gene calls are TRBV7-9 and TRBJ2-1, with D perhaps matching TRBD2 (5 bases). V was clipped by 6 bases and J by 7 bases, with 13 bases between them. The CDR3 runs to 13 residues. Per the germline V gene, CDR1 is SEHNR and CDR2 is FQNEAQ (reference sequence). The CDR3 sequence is CASSNGVWNEQFF. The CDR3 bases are TGTGCCAGCAGTAACGGGGTTTGGAATGAGCAGTTCTTC.

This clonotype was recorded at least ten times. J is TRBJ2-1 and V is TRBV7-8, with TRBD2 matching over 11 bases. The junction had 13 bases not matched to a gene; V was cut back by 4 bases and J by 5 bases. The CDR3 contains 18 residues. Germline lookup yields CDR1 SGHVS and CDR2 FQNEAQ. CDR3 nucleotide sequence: TGTGCCAGCAGCTCGGCCAGTAGCGGGGGGGTTGGGAACAATGAGCAGTTCTTC. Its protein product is CASSSASSGGVGNNEQFF.

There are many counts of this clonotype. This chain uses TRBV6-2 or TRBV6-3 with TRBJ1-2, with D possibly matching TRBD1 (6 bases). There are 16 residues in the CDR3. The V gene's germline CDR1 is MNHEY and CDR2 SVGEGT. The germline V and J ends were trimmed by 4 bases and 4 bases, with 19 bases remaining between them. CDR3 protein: CASSSTGQRPFYGYTF. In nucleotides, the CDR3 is TGTGCCAGCAGTTCCACCGGACAGCGCCCCTTCTATGGCTACACCTTC.

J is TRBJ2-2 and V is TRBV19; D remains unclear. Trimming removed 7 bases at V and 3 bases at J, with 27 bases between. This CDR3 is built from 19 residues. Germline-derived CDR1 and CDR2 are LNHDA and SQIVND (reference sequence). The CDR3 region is CASKGKFARLASDTGELFF. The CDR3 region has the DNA TGTGCCAGTAAAGGGAAGTTTGCCAGACTTGCCTCCGACACCGGGGAGCTGTTTTTT.

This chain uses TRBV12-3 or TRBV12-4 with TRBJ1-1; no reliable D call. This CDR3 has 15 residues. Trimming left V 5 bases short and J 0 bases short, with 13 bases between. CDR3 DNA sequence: TGTGCCAGCAGTAGGGCCCCGAGTATGAACACTGAAGCTTTCTTT. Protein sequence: CASSRAPSMNTEAFF.

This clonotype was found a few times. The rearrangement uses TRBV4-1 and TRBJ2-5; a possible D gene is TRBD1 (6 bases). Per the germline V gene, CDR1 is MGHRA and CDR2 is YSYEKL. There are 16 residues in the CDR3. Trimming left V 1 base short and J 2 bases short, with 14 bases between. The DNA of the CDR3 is TGCGCCAGCAGCCAAGTCCCTGGGACACCTCAAGAGACCCAGTACTTC. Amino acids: CASSQVPGTPQETQYF.

CDR3 sequence (DNA): TGTGCCAGCAGCCCTATACAGGGTATCACCGGGGAGCTGTTTTTT. Its translation: CASSPIQGITGELFF. This sequence joins TRBV6-2 or TRBV6-3 and TRBJ2-2; a weak D match, TRBD1 (6 bases). CDR1 is MNHEY, CDR2 SVGEGT, per germline. Trimming took off 6 bases at V and 4 bases at J, with 15 bases between the two ends. CDR3 size: 15 residues.

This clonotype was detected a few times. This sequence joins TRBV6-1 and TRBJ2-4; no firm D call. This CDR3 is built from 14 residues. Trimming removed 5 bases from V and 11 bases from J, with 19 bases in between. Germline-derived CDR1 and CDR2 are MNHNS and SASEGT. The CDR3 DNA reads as TGTGCCAGCAGTCCCGTGAAGGGCAGTAGCCTTCAGTACTTC. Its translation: CASSPVKGSSLQYF.

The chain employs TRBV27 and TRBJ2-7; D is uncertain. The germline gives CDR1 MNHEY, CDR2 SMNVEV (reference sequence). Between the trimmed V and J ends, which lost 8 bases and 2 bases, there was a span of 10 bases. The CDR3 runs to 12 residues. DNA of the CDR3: TGTGCCAGCTGGAAGGTTCCCTACGAGCAGTACTTC. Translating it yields CASWKVPYEQYF.

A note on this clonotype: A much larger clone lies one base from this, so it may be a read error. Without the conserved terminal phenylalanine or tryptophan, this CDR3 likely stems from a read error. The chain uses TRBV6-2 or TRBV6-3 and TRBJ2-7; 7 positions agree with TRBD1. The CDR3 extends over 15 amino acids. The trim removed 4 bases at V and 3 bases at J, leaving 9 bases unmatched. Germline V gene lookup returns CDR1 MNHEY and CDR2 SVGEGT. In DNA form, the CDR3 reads TGTGCCAGCAGTTCCTCCGGGACAGCTTACTACGAGCAGTACATC. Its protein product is CASSSSGTAYYEQYI.

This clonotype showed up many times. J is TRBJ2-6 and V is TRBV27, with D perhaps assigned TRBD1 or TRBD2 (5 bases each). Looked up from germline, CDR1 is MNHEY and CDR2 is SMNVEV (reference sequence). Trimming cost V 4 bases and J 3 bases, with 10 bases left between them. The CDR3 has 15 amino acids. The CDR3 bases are TGTGCCAGCAGTTCGGCAGGGAGTGGGGCCAACGTCCTGACTTTC. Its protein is CASSSAGSGANVLTF. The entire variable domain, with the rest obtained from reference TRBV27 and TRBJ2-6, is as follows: EAQVTQNPRYLITVTGKKLTVTCSQNMNHEYMSWYRQDPGLGLRQIYYSMNVEVTDKGDVPEGYKVSRKEKRNFPLILESPSPNQTSLYFCASSSAGSGANVLTFGAGSRLTVL.

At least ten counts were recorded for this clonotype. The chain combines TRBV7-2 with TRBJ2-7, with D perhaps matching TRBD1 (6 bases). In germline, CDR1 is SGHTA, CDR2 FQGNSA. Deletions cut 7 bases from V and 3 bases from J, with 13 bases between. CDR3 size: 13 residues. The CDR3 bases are TGTGCCAGCAACCCAGGGGCGGACTACGAGCAGTACTTC. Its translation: CASNPGADYEQYF.

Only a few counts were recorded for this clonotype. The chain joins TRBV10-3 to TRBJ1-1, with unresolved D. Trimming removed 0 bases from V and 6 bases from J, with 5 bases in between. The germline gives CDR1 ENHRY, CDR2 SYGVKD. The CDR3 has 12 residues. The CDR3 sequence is CAISESTSEAFF. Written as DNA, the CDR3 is TGTGCCATCAGTGAGTCCACGTCTGAAGCTTTCTTT.

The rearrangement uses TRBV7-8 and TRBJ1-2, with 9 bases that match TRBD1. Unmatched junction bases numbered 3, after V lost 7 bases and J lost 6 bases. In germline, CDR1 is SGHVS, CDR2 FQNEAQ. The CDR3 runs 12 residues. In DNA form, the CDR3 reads TGTGCCAGCACCGGGACAGGGAATGGCTACACCTTC. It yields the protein CASTGTGNGYTF. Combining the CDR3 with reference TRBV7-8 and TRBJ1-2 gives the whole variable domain GAGVSQSPRYKVAKRGQDVALRCDPISGHVSLFWYQQALGQGPEFLTYFQNEAQLDKSGLPSDRFFAERPEGSVSTLKIQRTQQEDSAVYLCASTGTGNGYTFGSGTRLTVV.

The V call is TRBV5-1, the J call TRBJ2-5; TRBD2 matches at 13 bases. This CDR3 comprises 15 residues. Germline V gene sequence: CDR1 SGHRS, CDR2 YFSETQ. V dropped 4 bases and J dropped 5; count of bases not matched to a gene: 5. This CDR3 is CASSTSGGAGETQYF. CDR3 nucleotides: TGCGCCAGCAGCACTAGCGGGGGGGCCGGGGAGACCCAGTACTTC.

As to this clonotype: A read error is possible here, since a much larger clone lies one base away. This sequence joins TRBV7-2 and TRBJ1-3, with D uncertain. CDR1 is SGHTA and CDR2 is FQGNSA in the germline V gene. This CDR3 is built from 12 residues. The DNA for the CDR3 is TGTGCCAGCAGCTTAGCGGGGTACACCATACATTTT. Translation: CASSLAGYTIHF.

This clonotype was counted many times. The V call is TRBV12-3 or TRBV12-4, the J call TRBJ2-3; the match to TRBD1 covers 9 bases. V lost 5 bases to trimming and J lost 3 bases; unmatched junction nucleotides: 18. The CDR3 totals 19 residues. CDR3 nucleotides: TGTGCCAGCAGTACCACCGGGGGACAGGGTCGTCTTTGGACAGATACGCAGTATTTT. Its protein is CASSTTGGQGRLWTDTQYF.

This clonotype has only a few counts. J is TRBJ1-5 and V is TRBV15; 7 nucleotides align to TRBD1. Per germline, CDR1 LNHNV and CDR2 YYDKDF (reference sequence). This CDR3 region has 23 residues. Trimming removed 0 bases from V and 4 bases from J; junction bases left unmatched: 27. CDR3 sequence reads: CATSRDPLRGGQGPLLFNQPQHF. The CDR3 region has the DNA TGTGCCACCAGCAGAGATCCCCTCAGGGGGGGCCAGGGGCCGCTCCTGTTTAATCAGCCCCAGCATTTT.

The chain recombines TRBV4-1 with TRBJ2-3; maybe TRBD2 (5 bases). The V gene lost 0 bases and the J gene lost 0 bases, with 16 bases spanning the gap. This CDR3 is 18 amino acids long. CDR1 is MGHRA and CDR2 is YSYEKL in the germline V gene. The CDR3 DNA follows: TGCGCCAGCAGCCAAGATCTGTACAGCGGAACTAGCACAGATACGCAGTATTTT. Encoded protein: CASSQDLYSGTSTDTQYF.

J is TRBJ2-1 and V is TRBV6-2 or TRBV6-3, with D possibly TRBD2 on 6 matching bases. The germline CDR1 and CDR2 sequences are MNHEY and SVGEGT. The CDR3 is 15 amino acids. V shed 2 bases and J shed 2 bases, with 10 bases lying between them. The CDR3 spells CASSYGGNTYNEQFF. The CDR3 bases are TGTGCCAGCAGTTACGGCGGGAACACCTACAATGAGCAGTTCTTC.

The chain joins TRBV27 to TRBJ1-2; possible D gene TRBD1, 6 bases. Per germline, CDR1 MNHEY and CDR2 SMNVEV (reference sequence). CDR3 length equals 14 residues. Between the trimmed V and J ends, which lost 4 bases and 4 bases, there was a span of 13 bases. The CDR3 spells CASSWGRGLYGYTF. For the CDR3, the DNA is TGTGCCAGCAGTTGGGGGCGCGGACTCTATGGCTACACCTTC.

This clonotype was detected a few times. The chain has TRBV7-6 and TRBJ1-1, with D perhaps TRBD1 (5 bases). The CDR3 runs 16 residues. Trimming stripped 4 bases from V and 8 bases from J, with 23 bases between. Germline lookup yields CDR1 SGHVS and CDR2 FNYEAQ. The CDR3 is CASSSTGPTRPVEAFF. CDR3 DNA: TGTGCCAGCAGCTCCACAGGACCTACTAGGCCCGTCGAAGCTTTCTTT.

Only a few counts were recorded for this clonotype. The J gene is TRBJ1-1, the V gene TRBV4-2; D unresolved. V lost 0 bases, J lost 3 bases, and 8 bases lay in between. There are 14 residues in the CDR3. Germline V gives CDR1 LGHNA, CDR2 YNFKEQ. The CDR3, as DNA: TGTGCCAGCAGCCAAGAAACCTCTTACACTGAAGCTTTCTTT. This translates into CASSQETSYTEAFF.

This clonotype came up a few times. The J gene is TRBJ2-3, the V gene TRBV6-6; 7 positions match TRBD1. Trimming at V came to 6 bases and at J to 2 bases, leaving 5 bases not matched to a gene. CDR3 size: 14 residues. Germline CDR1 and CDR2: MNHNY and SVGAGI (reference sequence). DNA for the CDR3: TGTGCCAGCAGCCGGGGACAGATCACAGATACGCAGTATTTT. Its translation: CASSRGQITDTQYF.